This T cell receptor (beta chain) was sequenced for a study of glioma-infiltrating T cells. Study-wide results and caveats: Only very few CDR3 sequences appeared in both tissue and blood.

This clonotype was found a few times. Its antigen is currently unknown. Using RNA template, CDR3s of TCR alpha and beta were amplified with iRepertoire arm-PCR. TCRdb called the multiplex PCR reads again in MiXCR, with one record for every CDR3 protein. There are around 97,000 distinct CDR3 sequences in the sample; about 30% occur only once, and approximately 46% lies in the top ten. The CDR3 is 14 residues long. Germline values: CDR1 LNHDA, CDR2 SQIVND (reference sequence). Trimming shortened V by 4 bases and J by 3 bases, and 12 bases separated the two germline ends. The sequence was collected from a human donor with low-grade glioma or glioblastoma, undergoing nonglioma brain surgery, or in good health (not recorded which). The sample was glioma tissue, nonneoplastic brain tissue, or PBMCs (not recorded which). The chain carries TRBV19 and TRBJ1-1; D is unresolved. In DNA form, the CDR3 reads TGTGCCAGTAGTACCGCCCCGGGAGACACTGAAGCTTTCTTT. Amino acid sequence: CASSTAPGDTEAFF.